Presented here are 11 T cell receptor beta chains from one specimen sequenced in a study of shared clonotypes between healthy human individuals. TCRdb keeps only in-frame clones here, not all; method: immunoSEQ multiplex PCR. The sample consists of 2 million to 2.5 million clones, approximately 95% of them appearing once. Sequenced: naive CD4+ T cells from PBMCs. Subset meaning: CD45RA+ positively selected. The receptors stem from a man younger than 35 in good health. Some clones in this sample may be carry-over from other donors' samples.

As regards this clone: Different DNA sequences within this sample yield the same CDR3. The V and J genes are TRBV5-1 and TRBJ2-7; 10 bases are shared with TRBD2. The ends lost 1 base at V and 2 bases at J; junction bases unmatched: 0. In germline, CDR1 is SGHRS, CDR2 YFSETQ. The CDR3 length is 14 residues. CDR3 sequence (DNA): TGCGCCAGCAGCTTGACTAGCGGGGCCTACGAGCAGTACTTC. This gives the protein CASSLTSGAYEQYF.

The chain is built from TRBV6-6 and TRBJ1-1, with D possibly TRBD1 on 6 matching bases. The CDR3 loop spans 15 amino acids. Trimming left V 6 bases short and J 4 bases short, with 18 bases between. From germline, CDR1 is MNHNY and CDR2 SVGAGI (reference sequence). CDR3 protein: CASRNRDGMFTEAFF. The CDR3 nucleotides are TGTGCCAGCAGAAACAGGGACGGGATGTTCACTGAAGCTTTCTTT.

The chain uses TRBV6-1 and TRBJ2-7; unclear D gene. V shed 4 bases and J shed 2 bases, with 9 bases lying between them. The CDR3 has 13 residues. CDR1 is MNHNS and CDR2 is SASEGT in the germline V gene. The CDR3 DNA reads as TGTGCCAGCAGTGTTACACCTCCCTACGAGCAGTACTTC. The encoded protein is CASSVTPPYEQYF.

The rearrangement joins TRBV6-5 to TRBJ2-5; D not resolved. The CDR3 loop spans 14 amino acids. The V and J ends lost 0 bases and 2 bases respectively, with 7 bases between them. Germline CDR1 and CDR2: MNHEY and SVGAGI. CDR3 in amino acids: CASSYSRHQETQYF. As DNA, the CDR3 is TGTGCCAGCAGTTACTCTAGGCATCAAGAGACCCAGTACTTC.

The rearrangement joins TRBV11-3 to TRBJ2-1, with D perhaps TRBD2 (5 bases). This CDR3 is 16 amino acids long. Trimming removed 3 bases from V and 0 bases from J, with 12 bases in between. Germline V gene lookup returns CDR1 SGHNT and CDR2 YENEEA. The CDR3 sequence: CASSFSYGSSYNEQFF. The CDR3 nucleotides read TGTGCCAGCAGCTTCTCCTATGGGAGCTCCTACAATGAGCAGTTCTTC.

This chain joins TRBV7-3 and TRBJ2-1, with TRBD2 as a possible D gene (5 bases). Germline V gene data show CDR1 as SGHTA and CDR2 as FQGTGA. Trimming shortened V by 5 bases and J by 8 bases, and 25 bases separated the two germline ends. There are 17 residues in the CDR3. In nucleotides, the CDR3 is TGTGCCAGCAGCCCAACCCCGGGAAGGGTCGGGTGGGATGAGCAGTTCTTC. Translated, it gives CASSPTPGRVGWDEQFF.

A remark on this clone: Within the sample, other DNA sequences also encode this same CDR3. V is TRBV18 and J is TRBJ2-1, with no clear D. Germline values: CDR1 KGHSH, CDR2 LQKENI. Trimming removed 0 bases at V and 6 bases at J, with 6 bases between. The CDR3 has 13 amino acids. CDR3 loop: CASSPPPSNEQFF. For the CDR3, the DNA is TGTGCCAGCTCACCACCCCCCAGCAATGAGCAGTTCTTC.

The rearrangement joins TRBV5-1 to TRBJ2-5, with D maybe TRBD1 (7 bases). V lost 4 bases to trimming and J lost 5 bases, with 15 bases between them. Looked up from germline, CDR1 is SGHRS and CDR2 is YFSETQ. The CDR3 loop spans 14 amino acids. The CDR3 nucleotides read TGCGCCAGCAGCCCGTCGACAGGGAGGGAGACCCAGTACTTC. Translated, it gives CASSPSTGRETQYF.

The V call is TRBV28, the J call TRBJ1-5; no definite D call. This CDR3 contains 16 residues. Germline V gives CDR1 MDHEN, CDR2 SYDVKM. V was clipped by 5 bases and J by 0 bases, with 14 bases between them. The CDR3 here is CASSPIRSYSNQPQHF. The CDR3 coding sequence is TGTGCCAGCAGTCCTATCCGGTCCTATAGCAATCAGCCCCAGCATTTT.

This CDR3 reads CASRPKGRGRTDTQYF. CDR3 coding DNA: TGTGCCAGCAGACCGAAGGGGCGGGGGCGCACAGATACGCAGTATTTT. This sequence joins TRBV28 and TRBJ2-3, with D perhaps TRBD2 (7 bases). Germline V CDR1 and CDR2: MDHEN, SYDVKM. Trimming shortened V by 6 bases and J by 1 base, and 17 bases separated the two germline ends. CDR3 size: 16 residues.

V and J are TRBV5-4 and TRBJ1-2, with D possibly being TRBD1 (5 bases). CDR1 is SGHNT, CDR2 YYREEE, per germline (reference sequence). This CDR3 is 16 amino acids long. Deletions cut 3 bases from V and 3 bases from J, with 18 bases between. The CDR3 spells CASSSGGRGMDYGYTF. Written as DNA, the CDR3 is TGTGCCAGCAGCTCGGGAGGCCGGGGGATGGACTATGGCTACACCTTC.